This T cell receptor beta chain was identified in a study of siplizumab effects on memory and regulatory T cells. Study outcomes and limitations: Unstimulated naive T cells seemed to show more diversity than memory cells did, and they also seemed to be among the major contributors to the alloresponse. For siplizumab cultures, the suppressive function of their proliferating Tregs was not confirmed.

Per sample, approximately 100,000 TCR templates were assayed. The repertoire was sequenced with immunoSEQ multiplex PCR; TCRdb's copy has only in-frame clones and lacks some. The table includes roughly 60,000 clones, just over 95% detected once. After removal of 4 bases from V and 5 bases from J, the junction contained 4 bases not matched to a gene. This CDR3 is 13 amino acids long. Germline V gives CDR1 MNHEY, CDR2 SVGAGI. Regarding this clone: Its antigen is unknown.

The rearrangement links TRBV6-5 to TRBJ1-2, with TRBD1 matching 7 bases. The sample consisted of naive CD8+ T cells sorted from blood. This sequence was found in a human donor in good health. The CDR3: CASSWGQNYGYTF. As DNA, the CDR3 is TGTGCCAGCAGTTGGGGACAGAATTATGGCTACACCTTC.